This is a list of T cell receptor beta chains from one sample in a study of T cell repertoires in cytomegalovirus infection. TCRdb re-analysed the reads in MiXCR, keeping a single row per CDR3 protein. The profile shows hundreds of thousands of distinct CDR3 sequences, under 55% of them singletons. No cognate antigen is known for these TCRs. Sequenced material: cultured PBMCs, taken from culture after CMV antigen stimulation. The receptors were sampled from a human donor in good health (CMV status not recorded). Some clones in this sample may be carry-over from other donors' samples. CDR3s leave out the opening cysteine and the closing phenylalanine or tryptophan.

V	J	CDR3
TRBV20-1	TRBJ2-3	SAPSGSSSTDTQY
TRBV7-1	TRBJ1-4	ASSPRQADNEKLF
TRBV7-8	TRBJ2-3	ASSTRASGGPGTDTQY
TRBV12-3/TRBV12-4	TRBJ2-1	ASSLADNEQF
TRBV19	TRBJ1-2	ASSIGTVVNYGYT
TRBV7-2	TRBJ2-5	ASRASGTPGAQY
TRBV7-2	TRBJ2-5	ASSYYQAGEETQY
TRBV7-9	TRBJ1-4	ASSSLALEEKLF
TRBV7-9	TRBJ2-5	ASSPVAGETQY
TRBV27	TRBJ2-7	ASTIYEGTGTPRKFFQY
TRBV20-1	TRBJ2-7	SARVTAGSEQY
TRBV7-8	TRBJ2-7	ASSLRYYEQY
TRBV20-1	TRBJ2-1	SARDYREQF
TRBV2	TRBJ2-2	ASSEVAGKQANTGELF